The next 16 T cell receptor beta chains were all read from a single sample in a study of T-cell reconstitution after alpha-beta-depleted transplantation in children. Preparation of the TCRbeta library was carried out with unique molecular identifiers. TCRdb redid the calling of the PCR reads with MiXCR, one entry per CDR3 protein. Of a few hundred thousand distinct CDR3 sequences detected, approximately 20% appear once; the ten largest clones hold 3.3%. The material was PBMCs from the stem cell graft donor, obtained from the stem cell graft. The receptors were gathered from a human donor who donated a stem cell graft to a child with acute lymphoblastic leukemia.

The rearrangement links TRBV2 to TRBJ2-7, with D tentatively TRBD2 (5 bases). Trimming removed 7 bases at V and 3 bases at J, with 13 bases between. CDR1 and CDR2 (germline): SNHLY, FYNNEI. The CDR3 is 13 residues long. The DNA of the CDR3 is TGTGCCAGCACCCGACTACCTAACTACGAGCAGTACTTC. Translation gives CASTRLPNYEQYF.

This chain joins TRBV29-1 and TRBJ1-1; D gene ambiguous. Germline-derived CDR1 and CDR2 are SQVTM and ANQGSEA. The CDR3 runs to 13 residues. V was shortened by 4 bases and J by 5 bases, with 14 bases between the two germline ends. CDR3 nucleotides: TGCAGCGTTGGATTCGGGGTTGAAACTGAAGCTTTCTTT. It yields the protein CSVGFGVETEAFF.

This clonotype was found many times. The chain employs TRBV5-1 and TRBJ2-1; TRBD2 aligns across 9 bases. V dropped 3 bases and J dropped 0; count of bases not matched to a gene: 4. This CDR3 spans 16 amino acids. Germline CDR1 reads SGHRS; CDR2 reads YFSETQ. The CDR3 protein is CASSSLAGSSYNEQFF. CDR3 sequence (DNA): TGCGCCAGCAGCTCCCTAGCGGGGAGCTCCTACAATGAGCAGTTCTTC.

In this sample, this clonotype turned up a few times. The V call is TRBV5-6, the J call TRBJ1-2, with no clear D. The V gene lost 1 base and the J gene lost 3 bases, with 10 bases spanning the gap. The germline CDR1 and CDR2 sequences are SGHDT and YYEEEE. This CDR3 has 14 amino acids. CDR3 loop: CASSLMRAYYGYTF. The CDR3 nucleotides read TGTGCCAGCAGCTTGATGAGGGCTTACTATGGCTACACCTTC.

The CDR3 DNA follows: TGTGCCAGCACCGTCTTGGGAACGAGCTCCTACGAGCAGTACTTC. Amino acids: CASTVLGTSSYEQYF. The chain recombines TRBV2 with TRBJ2-7; D remains ambiguous. The V end lost 7 bases, the J end lost 0 bases, and 16 bases lay between the germline ends. CDR1 and CDR2 from the germline V gene are SNHLY and FYNNEI. There are 15 residues in the CDR3.

This clonotype was seen at least ten times. The chain employs TRBV12-3 or TRBV12-4 and TRBJ2-6, with D possibly TRBD2 on 5 matching bases. The CDR3 extends over 14 amino acids. V gave up 6 bases and J gave up 0 bases, with 6 bases separating them. In DNA, the CDR3 is TGTGCCAGCAGGAGCGGCTCTGGGGCCAACGTCCTGACTTTC. It specifies CASRSGSGANVLTF.

The J gene is TRBJ1-2, the V gene TRBV7-6; the D gene is possibly TRBD1 (6 bases). The CDR3 has 16 residues. V shed 1 base and J shed 8 bases, with 20 bases lying between them. Per the germline V gene, CDR1 is SGHVS and CDR2 is FNYEAQ. CDR3 nucleotide sequence: TGTGCCAGCAGCTTAGAAGCCGGCAGGGGTATTTGGGGCTACACCTTC. This encodes CASSLEAGRGIWGYTF.

The genes are TRBV12-3 or TRBV12-4 and TRBJ1-5; 7 nucleotides line up with TRBD1. With V trimmed by 6 bases and J by 7 bases, 6 bases remained unmatched. The CDR3 length is 13 residues. In DNA, the CDR3 is TGTGCCAGCAGGACAGGGTTCTGGCAGCCCCAGCATTTT. This codes for CASRTGFWQPQHF.

This clonotype has only a few counts. At one of its ends the junction is not consistent with the germline gene, which may arise from a read error. This chain connects TRBV29-1 to TRBJ2-3; 7 nucleotides match TRBD1. The germline V gene has CDR1 SQVTM and CDR2 ANQGSEA. This CDR3 is built from 10 residues. The CDR3 DNA reads TGCAGCAGTGGGACAGTTACGCAGTATTTT. This encodes CSSGTVTQYF.

This clonotype has just a few counts. The genes are TRBV18 and TRBJ2-5; D ambiguous. Germline values: CDR1 KGHSH, CDR2 LQKENI. The CDR3 spans 13 residues. Trimming took off 2 bases at V and 5 bases at J, with 9 bases between the two ends. CDR3 amino acids: CASSPLPEETQYF. The CDR3, as DNA: TGTGCCAGCTCACCATTACCAGAGGAGACCCAGTACTTC.

The V call is TRBV5-5, the J call TRBJ2-7; TRBD1 or TRBD2 may be the D gene (5 bases each). The CDR3 runs 13 residues. Germline CDR1 reads SGHKS; CDR2 reads YYEKEE (reference sequence). Trimming left V 2 bases short and J 2 bases short, with 8 bases between. The CDR3 nucleotides are TGTGCCAGCAGCTTCGGGGCCCCCTACGAGCAGTACTTC. It encodes CASSFGAPYEQYF.

The rearrangement links TRBV11-1 to TRBJ1-5; no firm D call. The CDR3 spans 16 residues. V shed 0 bases and J shed 0 bases, with 9 bases lying between them. In germline, CDR1 is SGHAT, CDR2 FQDESV (reference sequence). CDR3 sequence: CASSLASVYSNQPQHF. CDR3 sequence (DNA): TGTGCCAGCAGCTTAGCATCCGTTTATAGCAATCAGCCCCAGCATTTT. Complete variable domain (other parts from reference TRBV11-1 and TRBJ1-5): EAEVAQSPRYKITEKSQAVAFWCDPISGHATLYWYRQILGQGPELLVQFQDESVVDDSQLPKDRFSAERLKGVDSTLKIQPAELGDSAMYLCASSLASVYSNQPQHFGDGTRLSIL.

This clonotype was detected only a few times. The V and J genes are TRBV20-1 and TRBJ2-4; the D is unclear. The CDR3 contains 13 residues. Germline lookup yields CDR1 DFQATT and CDR2 SNEGSKA (reference sequence). Trimming pared 3 bases from V and 1 base from J, leaving 7 bases between. This CDR3 is CSARALAKNIQYF. CDR3 sequence (DNA): TGCAGTGCTAGGGCGCTGGCCAAAAACATTCAGTACTTC.

This clonotype has ten or more counts. This sequence joins TRBV5-1 and TRBJ2-7; D is tentatively TRBD1 or TRBD2 (5 bases each). Per the germline V gene, CDR1 is SGHRS and CDR2 is YFSETQ. V was cut by 1 base and J by 3 bases, with 11 bases left in between. The CDR3 covers 14 residues. CDR3 in amino acids: CASSLSGTDYEQYF. Here the CDR3 DNA reads TGCGCCAGCAGCTTGTCCGGGACGGACTACGAGCAGTACTTC.

This clonotype was observed a handful of times. The V call is TRBV5-1, the J call TRBJ2-5; TRBD1 aligns across 9 bases. The V gene end was trimmed by 7 bases and the J gene end by 2 bases; junction bases not matched to a gene: 6. Germline V gives CDR1 SGHRS, CDR2 YFSETQ. CDR3 size: 14 residues. CDR3 loop: CASRAGTGQETQYF. The CDR3 nucleotides read TGCGCCAGCCGAGCCGGGACAGGGCAAGAGACCCAGTACTTC.

The rearrangement uses TRBV7-9 and TRBJ2-7, with 7 bases matching TRBD1. Germline V gene data show CDR1 as SEHNR and CDR2 as FQNEAQ (reference sequence). The CDR3 is 13 residues long. V dropped 5 bases and J dropped 6; count of bases not matched to a gene: 7. The DNA for the CDR3 is TGTGCCAGCAGCCCCCTTGACAGGGCCGAGCAGTACTTC. Its translation is CASSPLDRAEQYF.